Listed below are T cell receptor beta chains from one sample, sequenced in a study of blood T cell repertoires in COVID-19. Method: immunoSEQ multiplex PCR; TCRdb's copy keeps in-frame clones and lacks some. The sample holds about 300,000 clones, about nine tenths seen once. Sequences were obtained from peripheral blood. These receptors were taken from a woman in her 30s with COVID-19, enrolled during active disease. CDR3s leave out the opening cysteine and the closing phenylalanine or tryptophan. Clone size is stated in some rows and not others, as once, few, many or a class when expanded.

v_gene	abundance	j_gene	CDR3aa
TRBV15	once	TRBJ1-4	ATSTPTGEAPDEKLF
TRBV5-6	.	TRBJ1-6	ASSFGTGDNSPLH
TRBV5-1	.	TRBJ2-7	ASSLLEQY
TRBV30	.	TRBJ1-1	AWDSGQGPTEAF
TRBV7-9	few	TRBJ1-2	ASNRHQGPYGYT
TRBV29-1	.	TRBJ1-1	SVEARIALNTEAF
TRBV30	.	TRBJ1-2	AWSGIDTSNYGYT
TRBV27	.	TRBJ1-4	ASSLSRAQGGEANEKLF
TRBV5-1	.	TRBJ2-7	ASSFGTGPSYEQY
TRBV2	.	TRBJ1-5	ASTPLGGSNQPQH
TRBV7-3	.	TRBJ2-5	ASSPTGIGLQETQY
TRBV28	.	TRBJ1-4	ASVQGTAKRKLF
TRBV10-2	.	TRBJ1-2	ASSESGVYGYT
TRBV2	.	TRBJ2-5	ASSVERGETQY
TRBV28	.	TRBJ1-5	ASTPRTQGDQPQH
TRBV24-1	.	TRBJ2-5	ATSDRQTSGQETQY
TRBV19	.	TRBJ1-2	ASSIRRGDGYGYT
TRBV6-5	once	TRBJ2-3	GTRGPSTDTQY
TRBV28	.	TRBJ2-7	ASSLLAGTYEQY
TRBV3-1/TRBV3-2	.	TRBJ1-1	ASSQHSGGSEAF
TRBV5-1	.	TRBJ1-6	ASSTGNSPLH
TRBV4-1	.	TRBJ2-2	ASSQRSGRVLTGELF
TRBV6-5	once	TRBJ1-6	ASSYSTGRGDSPLH
TRBV10-3	.	TRBJ1-2	AISPLTGGYGYT
TRBV19	.	TRBJ2-3	ASKQGGTDTQY
TRBV3-1/TRBV3-2	.	TRBJ2-7	ASSPGTSSSYEQY
TRBV7-2	.	TRBJ2-1	ASSWGGSSTEQF
TRBV19	.	TRBJ2-1	ASTPGWSDSSYNEQF
TRBV10-3	.	TRBJ1-2	AISDGTGLLASGYT
TRBV7-2	.	TRBJ2-7	ASSPSGRAVDEQY
TRBV3-1/TRBV3-2	.	TRBJ1-4	ASSSIEWEEKLF
TRBV5-1	.	TRBJ2-7	ASSLAGHPYEQY
TRBV7-9	.	TRBJ1-4	ASSLAGTGSNEKLF